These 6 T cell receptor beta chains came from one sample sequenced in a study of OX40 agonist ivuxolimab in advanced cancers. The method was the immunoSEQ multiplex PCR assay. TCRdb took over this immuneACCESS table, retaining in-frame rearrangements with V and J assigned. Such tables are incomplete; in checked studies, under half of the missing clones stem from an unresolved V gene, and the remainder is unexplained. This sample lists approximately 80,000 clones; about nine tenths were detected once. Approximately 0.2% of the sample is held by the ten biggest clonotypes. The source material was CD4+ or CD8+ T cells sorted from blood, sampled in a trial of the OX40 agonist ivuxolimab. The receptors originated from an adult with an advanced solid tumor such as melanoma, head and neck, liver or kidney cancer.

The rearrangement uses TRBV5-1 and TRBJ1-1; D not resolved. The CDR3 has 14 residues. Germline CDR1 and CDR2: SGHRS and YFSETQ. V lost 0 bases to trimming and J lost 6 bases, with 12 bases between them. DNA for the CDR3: TGCGCCAGCAGCTTGGGGACGGCCACCCCTGAAGCTTTCTTT. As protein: CASSLGTATPEAFF.

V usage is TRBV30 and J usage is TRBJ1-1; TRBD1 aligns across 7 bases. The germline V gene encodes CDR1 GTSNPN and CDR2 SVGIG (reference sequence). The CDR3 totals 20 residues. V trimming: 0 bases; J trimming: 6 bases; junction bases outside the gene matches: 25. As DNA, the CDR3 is TGTGCCTGGAGTGTTCCTCCCCCCACAACAGGGGACCGGCGTTTCTCTGAAGCTTTCTTT. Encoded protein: CAWSVPPPTTGDRRFSEAFF. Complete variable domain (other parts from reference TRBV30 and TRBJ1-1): SQTIHQWPATLVQPVGSPLSLECTVEGTSNPNLYWYRQAAGRGLQLLFYSVGIGQISSEVPQNLSASRPQDRQFILSSKKLLLSDSGFYLCAWSVPPPTTGDRRFSEAFFGQGTRLTVV.

CDR3 sequence: CSARVRGHQYF. The CDR3 DNA follows: TGCAGTGCTAGAGTTAGGGGCCACCAGTACTTC. The rearrangement joins TRBV20-1 to TRBJ2-4; maybe TRBD1 (5 bases). In germline, CDR1 is DFQATT, CDR2 SNEGSKA (reference sequence). The CDR3 extends over 11 amino acids. The germline V and J ends were trimmed by 1 base and 13 bases, with 11 bases remaining between them.

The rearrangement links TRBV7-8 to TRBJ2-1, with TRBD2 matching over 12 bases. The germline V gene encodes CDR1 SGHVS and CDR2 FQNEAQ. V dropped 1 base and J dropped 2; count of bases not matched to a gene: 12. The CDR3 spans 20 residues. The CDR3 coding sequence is TGTGCCAGCAGCTTAGTCCGGGGGGCTAGCGGGAGGGTTACCTACAATGAGCAGTTCTTC. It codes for CASSLVRGASGRVTYNEQFF.

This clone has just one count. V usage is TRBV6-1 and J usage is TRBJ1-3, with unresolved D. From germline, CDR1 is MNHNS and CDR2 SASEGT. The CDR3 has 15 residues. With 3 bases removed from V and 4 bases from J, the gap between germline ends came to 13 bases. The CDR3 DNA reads TGTGCCAGCAGTGAGGGCAGAGCGAGAGGAAACACCATATATTTT. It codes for CASSEGRARGNTIYF.

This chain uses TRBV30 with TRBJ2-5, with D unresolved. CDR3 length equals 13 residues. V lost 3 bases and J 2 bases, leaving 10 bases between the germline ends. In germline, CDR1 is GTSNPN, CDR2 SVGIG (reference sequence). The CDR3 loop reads CAWRTQGQETQYF. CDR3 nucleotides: TGTGCCTGGAGGACACAAGGGCAAGAGACCCAGTACTTC.